The clone carrying this T cell receptor (beta chain) was seen a handful of times. V was shortened by 3 bases and J by 4 bases, with 6 bases between the two germline ends. Germline V gives CDR1 SGHNT, CDR2 YENEEA. This CDR3 contains 12 residues. The data belong to a study of shared clonotypes between healthy human individuals. Execution of the assay was at deep level. Sequenced by immunoSEQ multiplex PCR; TCRdb stores in-frame clones only, minus some. The sample carries approximately 330,000 clones, about 73% recorded once. The chain uses TRBV11-3 and TRBJ1-2; D possibly corresponds to TRBD1 (5 bases). The receptor comes from a man aged 25 to 45 in good health. The sequencing sample was made of memory CD4+ T cells sorted from blood. This sample's subset: CD45RA-negative fraction. CDR3 residues: CASSLGGYGYTF. The CDR3 bases are TGTGCCAGCAGCTTGGGGGGCTATGGCTACACCTTC. The full variable domain, in which reference TRBV11-3 and TRBJ1-2 provide the parts outside the CDR3, is EAGVVQSPRYKIIEKKQPVAFWCNPISGHNTLYWYLQNLGQGPELLIRYENEEAVDDSQLPKDRFSAERLKGVDSTLKIQPAELGDSAVYLCASSLGGYGYTFGSGTRLTVV.